A selection of T cell receptor beta chains follows, all from one sample in a study of vaccination effects on CD4 cells after COVID-19. Their cognate antigens are unknown. Using immunoSEQ multiplex PCR, the repertoire was profiled, and TCRdb retains in-frame clones only, with some absent. The table shows about 22,000 clones, with 72% occurring only once. The sequenced sample was CD4+ T cells from PBMCs cultured with HCoV-NL63 spike peptides, obtained after COVID-19 vaccination. The receptors derive from a human donor who received a COVID-19 vaccine. The CDR3 runs from the conserved cysteine through the conserved F or W. Each record gives: CDR3 protein, CDR3 DNA, J gene, clone size, CDR3 length, D gene, V gene. The D gene is left open where the match is weak. Only part of the rows carry a size: once, few, many, or a class if the clone is expanded.

CASSIGGEAFF	TGTGCCAGTAGTATCGGGGGGGAAGCTTTCTTT	TRBJ1-1	once	11	-	TRBV19
CASSSVARGLLSIQYF	TGTGCCAGCAGCTCCGTGGCCAGGGGGCTGCTGAGCATTCAGTACTTC	TRBJ2-4	-	16	TRBD1	TRBV6-4
CASRGNYGYTF	TGCGCCAGCAGGGGCAACTATGGCTACACCTTC	TRBJ1-2	-	11	-	TRBV4-1
CASSARVPLDYGYTF	TGCGCCAGCAGCGCCAGGGTCCCATTAGACTATGGCTACACCTTC	TRBJ1-2	few	15	-	TRBV5-1
CASSGTGTVNQPQHF	TGTGCCAGCTCCGGTACCGGGACAGTGAATCAGCCCCAGCATTTT	TRBJ1-5	once	15	TRBD1	TRBV18
CASSQGTEAFF	TGTGCCAGCAGCCAAGGCACTGAAGCTTTCTTT	TRBJ1-1	-	11	-	TRBV3-1/TRBV3-2
CASSEARGAGTGELFF	TGTGCCAGCAGTGAAGCGAGGGGGGCGGGCACCGGGGAGCTGTTTTTT	TRBJ2-2	-	16	-	TRBV2
CASSLGLTGGTDTQYF	TGCGCCAGCAGCTTGGGTCTTACAGGGGGCACAGATACGCAGTATTTT	TRBJ2-3	-	16	TRBD1	TRBV5-1
CASSLGSDTQYF	TGCGCCAGCAGCTTGGGGAGCGATACGCAGTATTTT	TRBJ2-3	-	12	-	TRBV5-1
CASSFERGVLTDTQYF	TGTGCCAGCAGTTTCGAGCGGGGGGTTCTCACAGATACGCAGTATTTT	TRBJ2-3	-	16	TRBD2	TRBV6-6
CASSRDRGPSYEQYF	TGTGCCAGCAGCCGGGACAGGGGGCCCTCCTACGAGCAGTACTTC	TRBJ2-7	-	15	TRBD1	TRBV6-5
CATSQGARIGELFF	TGTGCCACCTCACAGGGGGCGCGGATCGGGGAGCTGTTTTTT	TRBJ2-2	few	14	TRBD1	TRBV24-1
CASSRSTGYRDQPQHF	TGTGCCAGCTCACGATCAACAGGCTATCGGGATCAGCCCCAGCATTTT	TRBJ1-5	-	16	-	TRBV18
CSATNYGYTF	TGCAGTGCAACGAACTATGGCTACACCTTC	TRBJ1-2	-	10	-	TRBV20-1
CASSFSTGPSTYEQYF	TGTGCCAGCAGCTTCTCGACAGGCCCCTCTACCTACGAGCAGTACTTC	TRBJ2-7	-	16	-	TRBV11-2
CASSPGDEETQYF	TGTGCCAGCTCACCGGGAGATGAAGAGACCCAGTACTTC	TRBJ2-5	-	13	-	TRBV18
CASSQDFEGGLHF	TGCGCCAGCAGCCAAGATTTCGAGGGGGGCCTCCACTTT	TRBJ1-6	few	13	-	TRBV4-1
CASSRDSDTQYF	TGTGCCAGCAGTAGGGACTCAGATACGCAGTATTTT	TRBJ2-3	-	12	-	TRBV2
CASSLNGQSGANVLTF	TGCGCCAGCAGCTTGAACGGACAGTCTGGGGCCAACGTCCTGACTTTC	TRBJ2-6	medium-sized	16	-	TRBV5-1
CASSSGGGAEYSPLHF	TGCGCCAGCAGTTCTGGAGGGGGCGCCGAGTATTCACCCCTCCACTTT	TRBJ1-6	-	16	TRBD1	TRBV5-1